The 18 T cell receptor beta chains listed next were all sequenced from one sample in a study of blood T cell repertoires in COVID-19. The repertoire was sequenced with immunoSEQ multiplex PCR; TCRdb's copy has only in-frame clones and lacks some. The sample carries about 300,000 clones, 70% to 90% recorded once. Sequencing was done on a sample of PBMCs or T cells enriched from blood (not recorded which). These receptors came from a man aged 30 to 45 who had recovered from COVID-19.

The rearrangement links TRBV6-1 to TRBJ1-1; D ambiguous. The CDR3 is 14 residues long. Trimming shortened V by 2 bases and J by 3 bases, and 10 bases separated the two germline ends. Germline CDR1 MNHNS, CDR2 SASEGT. In nucleotides, the CDR3 is TGTGCCAGCAGTGAAAGGCGGGGTTACACTGAAGCTTTCTTT. It translates to CASSERRGYTEAFF.

The V call is TRBV7-2, the J call TRBJ2-5; 15 bases are shared with TRBD2. V lost 1 base to trimming and J lost 4 bases; unmatched junction nucleotides: 7. In germline, CDR1 is SGHTA, CDR2 FQGNSA. The CDR3 runs 18 residues. The CDR3 reads CASSLVRTSGGAGETQYF. In DNA form, the CDR3 reads TGTGCCAGCAGCTTAGTTAGGACTAGCGGGGGGGCCGGAGAGACCCAGTACTTC.

The V gene is TRBV30, the J gene TRBJ1-4; TRBD1 matches at 8 bases. CDR1 is GTSNPN, CDR2 SVGIG, per germline (reference sequence). CDR3 size: 14 residues. V was pared by 2 bases and J by 10 bases, with 9 bases of the junction left unmatched. Written as DNA, the CDR3 is TGTGCCTGGAGTCTTACAGGGGGTAGGGGAAAACTGTTTTTT. Protein sequence: CAWSLTGGRGKLFF.

The chain carries TRBV3-1 (or the pseudogene TRBV3-2) and TRBJ1-2, with a tentative D call TRBD1 (5 bases). V lost 4 bases, J lost 7 bases, and 22 bases lay in between. CDR1 is LGHDT and CDR2 is YNNKEL in the germline V gene (reference sequence). The CDR3 runs to 16 residues. CDR3 protein: CASSRQRRGAFAGYTF. CDR3 sequence (DNA): TGTGCCAGCAGCCGACAGAGGAGGGGCGCCTTTGCTGGCTACACCTTC.

About this clone: At one of its ends the junction is not consistent with the germline gene, which may arise from a read error. This chain joins TRBV2 and TRBJ2-7; D is possibly TRBD2 (5 bases). Germline assignment: CDR1 SNHLY and CDR2 FYNNEI. The CDR3 contains 14 residues. This chain's CDR3 is CASSEGTLTYKQYF. The CDR3, as DNA: TGTGCCAGCAGTGAAGGGACTCTCACCTACAAGCAGTACTTC.

V usage is TRBV29-1 and J usage is TRBJ2-7; 8 nucleotides line up with TRBD1. The CDR3 is made up of 13 amino acids. Germline V gene data show CDR1 as SQVTM and CDR2 as ANQGSEA. The trim removed 6 bases at V and 0 bases at J, leaving 4 bases unmatched. CDR3 loop: CSVRQGRSYEQYF. In DNA form, the CDR3 reads TGCAGCGTACGACAGGGGCGCTCCTACGAGCAGTACTTC.

The chain joins TRBV4-2 to TRBJ1-5; D possibly corresponds to TRBD1 (6 bases). The CDR3 sequence is 14 residues long. Germline V gives CDR1 LGHNA, CDR2 YNFKEQ. V lost 4 bases and J lost 4, with 11 bases in between. The DNA for the CDR3 is TGTGCCAGCAGCCGAAAAGGGGGAAATCAGCCCCAGCATTTT. This codes for CASSRKGGNQPQHF.

This chain connects TRBV7-3 to TRBJ2-4; D unresolved. The CDR3 totals 12 residues. V shed 5 bases and J shed 5 bases, with 7 bases lying between them. The germline CDR1 and CDR2 sequences are SGHTA and FQGTGA. CDR3: CASSPEENIQYF. The DNA of the CDR3 is TGTGCCAGCAGCCCCGAGGAAAACATTCAGTACTTC.

The chain uses TRBV19 and TRBJ1-1; D is uncertain. The CDR3 sequence is 12 residues long. V lost 6 bases to trimming and J lost 3 bases, with 8 bases between them. Germline V lookup: CDR1 LNHDA, CDR2 SQIVND (reference sequence). CDR3 region: CASSAQDTEAFF. The CDR3 bases are TGTGCCAGTAGCGCCCAGGACACTGAAGCTTTCTTT.

For the CDR3, the DNA is TGTGCCAGCAGCTTTCTTAGGGGGCCTGAAGCTTTCTTT. Amino acid sequence: CASSFLRGPEAFF. This chain joins TRBV5-6 and TRBJ1-1, with 7 bases fitting TRBD1. V was clipped by 2 bases and J by 6 bases; unmatched bases: 4. This CDR3 is 13 amino acids long. Looked up from germline, CDR1 is SGHDT and CDR2 is YYEEEE.

This clone was recorded a few times. V usage is TRBV6-5 and J usage is TRBJ1-1; 9 bases align to TRBD1. J lost 3 bases, V lost 6 bases, and 8 bases had no gene match. This CDR3 region has 15 residues. Germline values: CDR1 MNHEY, CDR2 SVGAGI. The chain's CDR3 is CASRHRDRVYTEAFF. DNA of the CDR3: TGTGCCAGCAGACACCGGGACAGGGTATACACTGAAGCTTTCTTT.

The chain is built from TRBV6-5 and TRBJ1-1; a possible D gene is TRBD1 (6 bases). CDR1 and CDR2 (germline): MNHEY, SVGAGI. V lost 0 bases and J lost 5, with 10 bases in between. The CDR3 has 14 residues. CDR3 sequence (DNA): TGTGCCAGCAGTTACTCGTTACAGGGAACTGAAGCTTTCTTT. Its protein is CASSYSLQGTEAFF.

The gene calls are TRBV6-5 and TRBJ2-3; D is undetermined. Trimming removed 8 bases from V and 2 bases from J, with 14 bases in between. This CDR3 spans 14 amino acids. Looked up from germline, CDR1 is MNHEY and CDR2 is SVGAGI. The CDR3 region is CASCKARYTDTQYF. The DNA for the CDR3 is TGTGCCAGCTGCAAGGCTAGATACACAGATACGCAGTATTTT.

This clone was seen a single time. J is TRBJ1-5 and V is TRBV19; 8 bases map to TRBD1. The CDR3 sequence is 16 residues long. CDR1 is LNHDA and CDR2 is SQIVND in the germline V gene (reference sequence). V was pared by 4 bases and J by 2 bases, with 7 bases of the junction left unmatched. CDR3 DNA sequence: TGTGCCAGTAGTAGTGCGACGGACAGGGGCAATCAGCCCCAGCATTTT. Translation: CASSSATDRGNQPQHF.

The gene calls are TRBV13 and TRBJ1-2, with 7 positions matching TRBD1. Germline CDR1 and CDR2: PRHDT and FYEKMQ (reference sequence). The trim removed 5 bases at V and 5 bases at J, leaving 5 bases unmatched. The CDR3 contains 13 residues. The CDR3 region has the DNA TGTGCCAGCAGCCTCCGGGACAGATATGGCTACACCTTC. Its translation is CASSLRDRYGYTF.

The chain recombines TRBV24-1 with TRBJ2-1, with 7 bases lining up with TRBD2. The CDR3 has 14 residues. V shed 5 bases and J 7 bases; nucleotides not matched to a gene: 7. Germline V gives CDR1 KGHDR, CDR2 SFDVKD. The CDR3 here is CATSARGFWNEQFF. The CDR3 region has the DNA TGTGCCACCAGTGCGCGGGGGTTTTGGAATGAGCAGTTCTTC.

The chain uses TRBV19 and TRBJ2-5, with 7 bases identical to TRBD2. The germline V gene has CDR1 LNHDA and CDR2 SQIVND (reference sequence). The CDR3 contains 13 residues. After removal of 3 bases from V and 10 bases from J, the junction contained 8 bases not matched to a gene. CDR3: CASSISAGLNQYF. The CDR3 bases are TGTGCCAGTAGTATTTCAGCGGGGCTAAACCAGTACTTC.

This chain links TRBV7-8 with TRBJ1-1; TRBD1 matches at 11 bases. Trimming at V came to 5 bases and at J to 5 bases, leaving 7 bases not matched to a gene. Germline V gives CDR1 SGHVS, CDR2 FQNEAQ. The CDR3 is 15 residues long. CDR3 protein: CASSMGTGGRTEAFF. The DNA of the CDR3 is TGTGCCAGCAGCATGGGGACAGGGGGGCGGACTGAAGCTTTCTTT.